A selection of T cell receptor beta chains follows, all from one sample in a study of CD8 T cells in Susac syndrome. TCRdb reprocessed the immunoSEQ multiplex PCR reads with MiXCR, giving one entry per CDR3 protein. The sample contains 150,000 to 160,000 distinct CDR3 sequences, approximately 94% of which appear only once. The specimen sequenced was CD8+ T cells from PBMCs. These receptors came from a human donor with multiple sclerosis. Each CDR3 is given with its conserved first and last residue. The D gene is left open where the match is weak. Only part of the rows carry a size: once, few, many, or a class if the clone is expanded.

D	V	J	size	DNA	CDR3
-	TRBV20-1	TRBJ2-5	-	TGCAGTGCTAGATCTACGGGACTTGGGACCCAAGAGACCCAGTACTTC	CSARSTGLGTQETQYF
-	TRBV9	TRBJ2-1	-	TGTGCCAGCAGCGCGTTCCCTATGGGGCTTCGGAATGAGCAGTTCTTC	CASSAFPMGLRNEQFF
TRBD1	TRBV12-3/TRBV12-4	TRBJ2-1	-	TGTGCCAGCAGTTTCGGGACAGATTACAATGAGCAGTTCTTC	CASSFGTDYNEQFF
TRBD2	TRBV2	TRBJ2-5	once	TGTGCCAGCAGTGATACTGAGCGGGGTCAAGAGACCCAGTACTTC	CASSDTERGQETQYF
TRBD1	TRBV27	TRBJ2-5	-	TGTGCCAGCAGTGTCGCAGGGGGTTGGGAGACCCAGTACTTC	CASSVAGGWETQYF
TRBD2	TRBV5-4	TRBJ2-5	-	TGTGCCAGCAGTCCCGGACTAGCGGGCGGGGGGACCCAGTACTTC	CASSPGLAGGGTQYF
TRBD1	TRBV4-1	TRBJ1-6	-	TGCGCCAGCAGCCAAACGGGACAGGGGGTCGATTCACCCCTCCACTTT	CASSQTGQGVDSPLHF
-	TRBV25-1	TRBJ2-5	-	TGTGCCAGCAGTGGACAAGAGACCCAGTACTTC	CASSGQETQYF
-	TRBV13	TRBJ2-7	-	TGTGCCAGCAGCTTAAACAACGCTGGTGCCGAGCAGTACTTC	CASSLNNAGAEQYF
TRBD1	TRBV28	TRBJ2-1	-	TGTGCCAGCAGCCTAACGACGGGGACAGCCTACAATGAGCAGTTCTTC	CASSLTTGTAYNEQFF
-	TRBV4-1	TRBJ2-7	-	TGCGCCAGCAGCCAAGAGCCGAGGAACCCCTACGAGCAGTACTTC	CASSQEPRNPYEQYF
-	TRBV27	TRBJ1-1	-	TGTGCCACCGGTCTCGGAGGGAACACTGAAGCTTTCTTT	CATGLGGNTEAFF
-	TRBV9	TRBJ1-1	-	TGTGCCAGCAGCGTCTCGGGGAAATCGAACACTGAAGCTTTCTTT	CASSVSGKSNTEAFF
-	TRBV29-1	TRBJ2-5	once	TGCAGCGTTGAGGGTTCAAGGTACTTC	CSVEGSRYF
-	TRBV15	TRBJ2-5	-	TGTGCCACCAGCACTGAACAAGAGACCCAGTACTTC	CATSTEQETQYF
TRBD1	TRBV12-3/TRBV12-4	TRBJ1-4	-	TGTGCCAGCACTCAGTACAGGGGGCAAGAGGGACTGTTTTTT	CASTQYRGQEGLFF